The next 25 T cell receptor beta chains were all read from a single sample in a study of STAT5B mutations in CD4+ large granular lymphocyte leukemia. Some clones are missing from TCRdb's copy, which holds only in-frame ones; the method was immunoSEQ multiplex PCR. The repertoire holds about 20,000 clones, with roughly 65% as singletons. Specimen: CD4+ T cells from blood buffy coats. Receptors were obtained from a human donor in good health.

CDR3 DNA sequence: TGCAGCGTCGCCGGGACTGTAAAATACAATGAGCAGTTCTTC. This gives the protein CSVAGTVKYNEQFF. This sequence joins TRBV29-1 and TRBJ2-1; the D gene is possibly TRBD2 (6 bases). Between the trimmed V and J ends, which lost 6 bases and 4 bases, there was a span of 16 bases. CDR3 size: 14 residues. CDR1 SQVTM and CDR2 ANQGSEA come from the germline V gene.

This clone showed up just a few times. V and J are TRBV4-2 and TRBJ1-2; the match to TRBD1 covers 8 bases. Trimming at V came to 3 bases and at J to 8 bases, leaving 5 bases not matched to a gene. The CDR3 covers 13 residues. Germline V lookup: CDR1 LGHNA, CDR2 YNFKEQ. CDR3 sequence (DNA): TGTGCCAGCAGCCACCGCGGACAGGGAGGCTACACCTTC. It codes for CASSHRGQGGYTF.

The chain couples TRBV2 to TRBJ2-5, with D unclear. The CDR3 runs to 11 residues. V was trimmed by 7 bases and J by 3 bases, leaving 6 bases between them. Per germline, CDR1 SNHLY and CDR2 FYNNEI. The CDR3 here is CASIAEETQYF. The CDR3 DNA reads as TGTGCCAGCATCGCAGAAGAGACCCAGTACTTC.

The CDR3 DNA follows: TGTGCCAGCAGCCAACGTCCGGGACTTTGGGCTTTCTTT. It specifies CASSQRPGLWAFF. The V and J genes are TRBV14 and TRBJ1-1, with a weak D call TRBD1 (5 bases). CDR3 size: 13 residues. The germline gives CDR1 SGHDN, CDR2 FVKESK. The ends were cut back, 2 bases at V and 11 bases at J, with 15 bases in the middle.

The genes are TRBV6-1 and TRBJ2-3; the D gene is possibly TRBD2 (6 bases). Deletions cut 7 bases from V and 3 bases from J, with 11 bases between. Germline-derived CDR1 and CDR2 are MNHNS and SASEGT. The CDR3 sequence is 13 residues long. In nucleotides, the CDR3 is TGTGCCAGCATCATAGGAGGGACAGATACGCAGTATTTT. Translated, it gives CASIIGGTDTQYF.

This clone has only one observation. This rearrangement joins TRBV10-3 to TRBJ2-1, with 10 bases fitting TRBD2. J lost 2 bases, V lost 10 bases, and 11 bases had no gene match. From germline, CDR1 is ENHRY and CDR2 SYGVKD. This CDR3 is 16 amino acids long. The chain's CDR3 is CATRPSGRGTYNEQFF. The CDR3 DNA is TGTGCCACCAGGCCTAGCGGGAGAGGAACCTACAATGAGCAGTTCTTC.

This clone was seen just once. The chain uses TRBV27 and TRBJ1-4, with TRBD1 identical over 9 bases. Germline CDR1 MNHEY, CDR2 SMNVEV (reference sequence). After removal of 5 bases from V and 3 bases from J, the junction contained 4 bases not matched to a gene. This CDR3 region has 15 residues. CDR3 loop: CASSPGQGSNEKLFF. As DNA, the CDR3 is TGTGCCAGCAGTCCAGGACAGGGGTCTAATGAAAAACTGTTTTTT.

This clone was seen more than once but under ten times. This chain joins TRBV27 and TRBJ2-7; D ambiguous. V was pared by 5 bases and J by 2 bases, with 13 bases between. The CDR3 covers 14 residues. Germline loops: CDR1 MNHEY, CDR2 SMNVEV (reference sequence). Here the CDR3 reads CASSPSRTPYEQYF. The CDR3 nucleotides are TGTGCCAGCAGTCCCTCTCGGACGCCCTACGAGCAGTACTTC.

The genes are TRBV5-6 and TRBJ2-5; 10 bases agree with TRBD1. The germline gives CDR1 SGHDT, CDR2 YYEEEE. This CDR3 comprises 13 residues. V dropped 6 bases and J dropped 5; count of bases not matched to a gene: 4. The CDR3 region is CASTRDRGETQYF. In nucleotides, the CDR3 is TGTGCCAGCACCCGGGACAGGGGTGAGACCCAGTACTTC.

The V gene is TRBV10-3, the J gene TRBJ1-4; 8 nucleotides line up with TRBD1. CDR1 and CDR2 from the germline V gene are ENHRY and SYGVKD. V lost 10 bases to trimming and J lost 7 bases; unmatched junction nucleotides: 8. CDR3 length: 13 amino acids. The CDR3 is CATTGDEGEKLFF. CDR3 bases: TGTGCCACGACAGGGGATGAAGGTGAAAAACTGTTTTTT.

The chain couples TRBV5-6 to TRBJ2-1; D is possibly TRBD1 (6 bases). The CDR3 contains 12 residues. The V and J ends lost 2 bases and 12 bases respectively, with 12 bases between them. In germline, CDR1 is SGHDT, CDR2 YYEEEE. Written as DNA, the CDR3 is TGTGCCAGCAGCTTCAGGGGTTCTGGGCAGTTCTTC. Translated, it gives CASSFRGSGQFF. Full variable domain (missing parts from reference TRBV5-6 and TRBJ2-1): DAGVTQSPTHLIKTRGQQVTLRCSPKSGHDTVSWYQQALGQGPQFIFQYYEEEERQRGNFPDRFSGHQFPNYSSELNVNALLLGDSALYLCASSFRGSGQFFGPGTRLTVL.

CDR3 residues: CASSASDRGLSEQFF. As DNA, the CDR3 is TGTGCCAGCAGCGCCTCGGACAGGGGGCTGTCTGAGCAGTTCTTC. The chain carries TRBV9 and TRBJ2-1; TRBD1 matches 11 bases. The ends lost 3 bases at V and 9 bases at J; junction bases unmatched: 8. Germline V gene data show CDR1 as SGDLS and CDR2 as YYNGEE. The CDR3 sequence is 15 residues long. Based on the CDR3 plus reference TRBV9 and TRBJ2-1, the full variable domain is DSGVTQTPKHLITATGQRVTLRCSPRSGDLSVYWYQQSLDQGLQFLIQYYNGEERAKGNILERFSAQQFPDLHSELNLSSLELGDSALYFCASSASDRGLSEQFFGPGTRLTVL.

The chain is built from TRBV5-4 and TRBJ2-7; TRBD2 aligns across 8 bases. The V gene end was trimmed by 2 bases and the J gene end by 4 bases; junction bases not matched to a gene: 8. Germline loops: CDR1 SGHNT, CDR2 YYREEE (reference sequence). This CDR3 is built from 15 residues. The DNA for the CDR3 is TGTGCCAGCAGCTTCGGGGGGACTAGTTCGTACGAGCAGTACTTC. It translates to CASSFGGTSSYEQYF.

This clone has a handful of counts. The rearrangement joins TRBV18 to TRBJ1-4; no firm D call. V was pared by 8 bases and J by 4 bases, with 11 bases between. The CDR3 is made up of 13 amino acids. CDR1 and CDR2 from the germline V gene are KGHSH and LQKENI. The CDR3 DNA reads as TGTGCCAGCGCAAGGACGGTTAATGAAAAACTGTTTTTT. It is translated as CASARTVNEKLFF. Based on the CDR3 plus reference TRBV18 and TRBJ1-4, the full variable domain is NAGVMQNPRHLVRRRGQEARLRCSPMKGHSHVYWYRQLPEEGLKFMVYLQKENIIDESGMPKERFSAEFPKEGPSILRIQQVVRGDSAAYFCASARTVNEKLFFGSGTQLSVL.

V and J are TRBV9 and TRBJ2-3, with D tentatively TRBD2 (5 bases). CDR1 and CDR2 (germline): SGDLS, YYNGEE. The CDR3 is made up of 15 amino acids. V dropped 0 bases and J dropped 6 bases, with 14 bases sitting between them. Here the CDR3 reads CASSVGPVRTDTQYF. The DNA of the CDR3 is TGTGCCAGCAGCGTAGGCCCCGTGAGGACTGATACGCAGTATTTT.

The chain has TRBV6-6 and TRBJ1-4, with D possibly being TRBD1 (6 bases). Germline V gene lookup returns CDR1 MNHNY and CDR2 SVGAGI (reference sequence). This CDR3 has 14 residues. V gave up 1 base and J gave up 7 bases, with 10 bases separating them. CDR3 sequence reads: CASSYFGQTEKLFF. The CDR3 DNA reads as TGTGCCAGCAGTTACTTTGGACAGACTGAAAAACTGTTTTTT.

The V gene is TRBV6-5, the J gene TRBJ1-6; the D gene is possibly TRBD1 (5 bases). The CDR3 sequence is 13 residues long. CDR1 MNHEY and CDR2 SVGAGI come from the germline V gene. Trimming stripped 6 bases from V and 7 bases from J, with 10 bases between. The CDR3 is CASRDRQNSPLHF. The CDR3 region has the DNA TGTGCCAGCAGAGACAGACAGAATTCACCCCTCCACTTT.

This chain joins TRBV5-1 and TRBJ2-2, with 8 bases aligning to TRBD2. The CDR3 has 15 amino acids. V gave up 2 bases and J gave up 3 bases; unmatched junction bases: 3. Germline V gives CDR1 SGHRS, CDR2 YFSETQ. CDR3: CASSFLAGDTGELFF. The CDR3 bases are TGCGCCAGCAGCTTCCTAGCGGGTGACACCGGGGAGCTGTTTTTT.

This clone was detected only a few times. V gene TRBV4-1 combines with J gene TRBJ2-7; D is perhaps TRBD1 (6 bases). Trimming cost V 4 bases and J 3 bases, with 13 bases left between them. Germline lookup yields CDR1 MGHRA and CDR2 YSYEKL. The CDR3 contains 14 residues. CDR3 nucleotides: TGCGCCAGCAGCCCAGGGGTACAGGGCTACGAGCAGTACTTC. It yields the protein CASSPGVQGYEQYF.

This clone was seen only once. The chain uses TRBV5-1 and TRBJ2-7, with 8 positions matching TRBD1. There are 18 residues in the CDR3. Looked up from germline, CDR1 is SGHRS and CDR2 is YFSETQ. V shed 0 bases and J 2 bases; nucleotides not matched to a gene: 13. The CDR3 DNA reads TGCGCCAGCAGCTTGGCTTTACCCCGGACAGGGATCACCTACGAGCAGTACTTC. Translating it yields CASSLALPRTGITYEQYF.

The chain employs TRBV11-3 and TRBJ2-1; 9 bases line up with TRBD1. Germline V lookup: CDR1 SGHNT, CDR2 YENEEA. The CDR3 has 16 residues. V lost 4 bases and J lost 7; bases outside the gene matches: 11. The CDR3 region is CASSYQTGTGSNEQFF. CDR3 in DNA: TGTGCCAGCAGCTACCAAACCGGGACAGGGTCGAATGAGCAGTTCTTC.

This clone was picked up one time. The chain is built from TRBV7-2 and TRBJ2-7, with TRBD1 as a possible D gene (5 bases). The CDR3 covers 18 residues. Germline assignment: CDR1 SGHTA and CDR2 FQGNSA. V was clipped by 5 bases and J by 1 base, with 24 bases between them. The DNA of the CDR3 is TGTGCCAGCAGCACAGGCCTGGGGCCTAACCCGGTTTCCTACGAGCAGTACTTC. Amino acid sequence: CASSTGLGPNPVSYEQYF.

The genes are TRBV27 and TRBJ2-1, with TRBD1 identical over 9 bases. Looked up from germline, CDR1 is MNHEY and CDR2 is SMNVEV (reference sequence). CDR3 length: 17 amino acids. Trimming cost V 3 bases and J 1 base; bases outside gene matches: 7. The CDR3 nucleotides are TGTGCCAGCAGTTTCCGACAGGGGGAAGGATCCTACAATGAGCAGTTCTTC. Translating it yields CASSFRQGEGSYNEQFF.

The chain has TRBV4-3 and TRBJ1-6; TRBD1 might be the D (5 bases). Germline-derived CDR1 and CDR2 are LGHNA and YSLEER. V was trimmed by 4 bases and J by 10 bases, leaving 17 bases between them. The CDR3 contains 15 residues. For the CDR3, the DNA is TGCGCCAGCAGCCGCGGGACGCTAGATTACTCACCCCTCCACTTT. As protein: CASSRGTLDYSPLHF.

The V call is TRBV2, the J call TRBJ2-5, with D perhaps TRBD1 or TRBD2 (5 bases each). The CDR3 covers 15 residues. V lost 8 bases, J lost 1 base, and 17 bases lay in between. Looked up from germline, CDR1 is SNHLY and CDR2 is FYNNEI. CDR3 sequence reads: CASRRSAGTQETQYF. The CDR3 DNA reads TGTGCCAGCCGGCGGTCGGCTGGGACCCAAGAGACCCAGTACTTC. The full variable domain, rest sourced from reference TRBV2 and TRBJ2-5, is EPEVTQTPSHQVTQMGQEVILRCVPISNHLYFYWYRQILGQKVEFLVSFYNNEISEKSEIFDDQFSVERPDGSNFTLKIRSTKLEDSAMYFCASRRSAGTQETQYFGPGTRLLVL.